This section outlines one T cell receptor beta chain sequence together with its context. The antigen remains unidentified. Patients were excluded because of uncontrolled infection, other autoimmune disease, pregnancy or lactation. Each 10 ml fresh peripheral blood draw supplied the PBMCs. This record comes from a study of T cells in Graves' hyperthyroidism and ophthalmopathy. General study results and limits: Model-based prediction identified ophthalmopathy a median 6.5 months prior to its onset.

Amplified regions were TCR beta CDR3 sequences from RNA transcripts. HTBI primers were used for first-round RT-PCR of the TCR CDR3. TCRdb independently ran MiXCR on the multiplex PCR reads; one entry per CDR3 protein. The table records 450,000 to 650,000 distinct CDR3 sequences, roughly 18% of them present only once. Unmatched junction bases numbered 6, after V lost 5 bases and J lost 13 bases. The CDR3 spans 13 residues. From germline, CDR1 is WSHSY and CDR2 SAAADI. The clonotype comes from a young woman with Graves' ophthalmopathy. The rearrangement uses TRBV10-2 and TRBJ2-2; 11 bases line up with TRBD2. Material for sequencing was blood. The CDR3 region has the DNA TGCGCCAGCAGTCTAGCTAGCGGGGGGCTGCTGTTTTTT. Translated, it gives CASSLASGGLLFF.